Included here is one TCR beta chain sequence, with context. Its specificity is not known. The data are from a study of T cell responses to AZD1222 COVID-19 vaccine. Study information: Both about-4-week and about-12-week second-dose recipients were combined. The study's findings and limits: Only 6 or 7 AZD1222 recipients tested seropositive at baseline.

Sequenced by immunoSEQ multiplex PCR; TCRdb stores in-frame clones only, minus some. The top ten hold 21% of the sample, which has about 67,000 clones, around 84% seen once. Germline V gene data show CDR1 as SGHTA and CDR2 as FQGNSA. The CDR3 totals 12 residues. Trimming took off 8 bases at V and 3 bases at J, with 7 bases between the two ends. The source of this sequence is an adult in good health. Sequenced here: peripheral blood, sampled on day 0 of AZD1222 vaccination. V usage is TRBV7-2 and J usage is TRBJ2-2; D unclear. DNA of the CDR3: TGTGCCAGCCCTCCGGACACCGGGGAGCTGTTTTTT. Amino acids: CASPPDTGELFF. Full variable domain (missing parts from reference TRBV7-2 and TRBJ2-2): GAGVSQSPSNKVTEKGKDVELRCDPISGHTALYWYRQSLGQGLEFLIYFQGNSAPDKSGLPSDRFSAERTGGSVSTLTIQRTQQEDSAVYLCASPPDTGELFFGEGSRLTVL.